The next 24 T cell receptor beta chains were all read from a single sample in a study of siplizumab effects on memory and regulatory T cells. This table comes from immunoSEQ multiplex PCR, and its TCRdb copy is limited to in-frame clones, with some not included. The data contain about 110,000 clones, about 90% of them singletons. Sequencing used Tregs sorted from blood. The receptors shown here come from a human donor in good health.

The CDR3 loop reads CASSLFEGGGSPLHF. The CDR3 DNA reads as TGCGCCAGCAGCTTGTTTGAAGGGGGGGGTTCACCCCTCCACTTT. The chain joins TRBV5-1 to TRBJ1-6; D may be TRBD1 (6 bases). CDR1 and CDR2 (germline): SGHRS, YFSETQ. V was cut by 1 base and J by 9 bases, with 14 bases left in between. The CDR3 has 15 residues.

The V gene is TRBV9, the J gene TRBJ2-4, with 13 bases matching TRBD2. Trimming took 3 bases from V and 11 from J; bases not matched to a gene: 5. Looked up from germline, CDR1 is SGDLS and CDR2 is YYNGEE. The CDR3 is 14 amino acids. The CDR3, as DNA: TGTGCCAGCAGCGAGGGACTAGCGGGATCAGTTCAGTACTTC. As protein: CASSEGLAGSVQYF.

The V and J genes are TRBV6-5 and TRBJ1-2, with 7 bases lining up with TRBD1. The CDR3 runs to 15 residues. V lost 7 bases, J lost 4 bases, and 12 bases stayed unmatched. In germline, CDR1 is MNHEY, CDR2 SVGAGI. CDR3 loop: CASTTRGGGSYGYTF. CDR3 bases: TGTGCCAGCACCACGCGGGGAGGGGGCAGCTATGGCTACACCTTC.

V usage is TRBV19 and J usage is TRBJ2-5; D might be TRBD2 (5 bases). Between the trimmed V and J ends, which lost 6 bases and 3 bases, there was a span of 11 bases. Germline V CDR1 and CDR2: LNHDA, SQIVND (reference sequence). The CDR3 length is 13 residues. The CDR3 sequence: CASRGRTEETQYF. CDR3 DNA sequence: TGTGCCAGTAGGGGGAGAACTGAAGAGACCCAGTACTTC.

The chain employs TRBV5-1 and TRBJ2-5; D remains unclear. This CDR3 spans 13 amino acids. Trimming left V 4 bases short and J 5 bases short, with 12 bases between. Germline lookup yields CDR1 SGHRS and CDR2 YFSETQ. In DNA form, the CDR3 reads TGCGCCAGCAGCGGCTTTTTAGTGGAGACCCAGTACTTC. Its translation is CASSGFLVETQYF.

The gene calls are TRBV6-1 and TRBJ1-2; D is unresolved. The germline V and J ends were trimmed by 5 bases and 2 bases, with 12 bases remaining between them. The CDR3 is 14 residues long. Germline-derived CDR1 and CDR2 are MNHNS and SASEGT. For the CDR3, the DNA is TGTGCCAGCAGTCCTCTGACACCAAACTATGGCTACACCTTC. Translation gives CASSPLTPNYGYTF.

The chain carries TRBV18 and TRBJ1-3; D may be TRBD1 (6 bases). V lost 4 bases to trimming and J lost 0 bases, with 13 bases between them. This CDR3 is 16 amino acids long. Germline CDR1 and CDR2: KGHSH and LQKENI. The DNA for the CDR3 is TGTGCCAGCTCACTAGGACAGCCAAACTCTGGAAACACCATATATTTT. The encoded protein is CASSLGQPNSGNTIYF. Together with reference TRBV18 and TRBJ1-3, the CDR3 gives the full variable domain: NAGVMQNPRHLVRRRGQEARLRCSPMKGHSHVYWYRQLPEEGLKFMVYLQKENIIDESGMPKERFSAEFPKEGPSILRIQQVVRGDSAAYFCASSLGQPNSGNTIYFGEGSWLTVV.

CDR3 sequence: CASSIQTGAQETQYF. The CDR3 DNA is TGTGCCAGTAGTATACAGACAGGGGCCCAAGAGACCCAGTACTTC. The chain couples TRBV19 to TRBJ2-5; 8 bases map to TRBD1. The CDR3 extends over 15 amino acids. The ends lost 2 bases at V and 1 base at J; junction bases unmatched: 3. Germline CDR1 reads LNHDA; CDR2 reads SQIVND (reference sequence).

The rearrangement uses TRBV5-1 and TRBJ2-3, with D unresolved. Germline V CDR1 and CDR2: SGHRS, YFSETQ. The germline V and J ends were trimmed by 1 base and 1 base, with 4 bases remaining between them. The CDR3 has 13 amino acids. In DNA, the CDR3 is TGCGCCAGCAGCTTGCTCGGCACAGATACGCAGTATTTT. Protein sequence: CASSLLGTDTQYF.

The chain links TRBV2 to TRBJ2-7, with 9 bases aligning to TRBD2. The germline V gene encodes CDR1 SNHLY and CDR2 FYNNEI. V lost 0 bases, J lost 13 bases, and 4 bases stayed unmatched. This CDR3 is 12 amino acids long. Written as DNA, the CDR3 is TGTGCCAGCAGTGAAGCGCTTAGCGGGGGTTACTTC. Amino acid sequence: CASSEALSGGYF.

The sample holds one count of this clone. The chain uses TRBV27 and TRBJ2-7; D is uncertain. V was shortened by 8 bases and J by 0 bases, with 11 bases between the two germline ends. This CDR3 has 13 residues. Germline V gives CDR1 MNHEY, CDR2 SMNVEV (reference sequence). CDR3 coding DNA: TGTGCCAGCTCCCCCGGAAACTCCTACGAGCAGTACTTC. This translates into CASSPGNSYEQYF.

Comments on this clone: It is likely a read error, because the conserved phenylalanine at the end of the CDR3 is missing. Because the CDR3's place on the DNA is in doubt, the DNA is left out and the CDR3 is given as listed by TCRdb. The chain uses TRBV6-8 and TRBJ2-7; TRBD2 is the table's D call, not checked against the DNA. The CDR3 is 10 residues long, ends included. Germline V CDR1 and CDR2: MNHGY, SAAAGT. CDR3: CASSGTSGGS.

The CDR3 DNA sequence: TGTGCCAGCAGTTACTTCAGGAACAATGAGCAGTTCTTC. Its translation is CASSYFRNNEQFF. V gene TRBV6-5 combines with J gene TRBJ2-1; D uncertain. The CDR3 covers 13 residues. Germline loops: CDR1 MNHEY, CDR2 SVGAGI. The V end lost 1 base, the J end lost 5 bases, and 6 bases lay between the germline ends.

The chain recombines TRBV5-1 with TRBJ2-1; no definite D call. CDR1 and CDR2 (germline): SGHRS, YFSETQ. This CDR3 spans 15 amino acids. Trimming removed 4 bases from V and 0 bases from J, with 11 bases in between. DNA for the CDR3: TGCGCCAGCAGCATAGTACCCTACTCCTACAATGAGCAGTTCTTC. Its translation is CASSIVPYSYNEQFF.

For the CDR3, the DNA is TGTGCCAGCAGCTCGACGGGACAGCGCTACAATGAGCAGTTCTTC. It specifies CASSSTGQRYNEQFF. The rearrangement uses TRBV5-6 and TRBJ2-1; 7 bases are a match to TRBD1. The V and J ends lost 3 bases and 3 bases, in that order; junction bases with no gene match: 6. This CDR3 has 15 residues. Per germline, CDR1 SGHDT and CDR2 YYEEEE.

The gene calls are TRBV7-2 and TRBJ1-1; D unclear. The germline V gene has CDR1 SGHTA and CDR2 FQGNSA. The CDR3 totals 14 residues. Between the trimmed V and J ends, which lost 1 base and 3 bases, there was a span of 9 bases. This chain's CDR3 is CASSLGSVYTEAFF. The CDR3, as DNA: TGTGCCAGCAGCTTAGGGTCCGTATACACTGAAGCTTTCTTT.

This clone was recorded a few times. The chain couples TRBV19 to TRBJ1-1; TRBD1 matches 8 bases. The J segment lost 2 bases and the V segment lost 0 bases, leaving 11 bases of the junction unmatched. Germline values: CDR1 LNHDA, CDR2 SQIVND (reference sequence). The CDR3 loop spans 18 amino acids. DNA of the CDR3: TGTGCCAGTAGTATAGATCCTCTATCGACAGGGGTTAACACTGAAGCTTTCTTT. It is translated as CASSIDPLSTGVNTEAFF.

The V and J genes are TRBV6-6 and TRBJ1-1; 7 positions match TRBD1. The ends lost 8 bases at V and 3 bases at J; junction bases unmatched: 12. The CDR3 length is 15 residues. The germline V gene encodes CDR1 MNHNY and CDR2 SVGAGI (reference sequence). The CDR3: CASGADRAGDTEAFF. The CDR3 DNA follows: TGTGCCAGCGGGGCCGACAGGGCTGGGGACACTGAAGCTTTCTTT.

The genes are TRBV14 and TRBJ2-3; D unclear. The CDR3 totals 12 residues. Germline V gene lookup returns CDR1 SGHDN and CDR2 FVKESK. V dropped 0 bases and J dropped 7 bases, with 5 bases sitting between them. In nucleotides, the CDR3 is TGTGCCAGCAGCCAAGAAACTTATACGCAGTATTTT. Its protein is CASSQETYTQYF.

CDR3 region: CAIRPRTGRDSPLHF. The CDR3 nucleotides are TGTGCCATCAGGCCAAGGACAGGGAGGGATTCACCCCTCCACTTT. The genes are TRBV10-3 and TRBJ1-6; 8 nucleotides align to TRBD1. V was clipped by 6 bases and J by 8 bases; unmatched bases: 9. The germline gives CDR1 ENHRY, CDR2 SYGVKD. The CDR3 runs 15 residues.

The chain recombines TRBV2 with TRBJ2-3, with TRBD2 matching 7 bases. CDR1 and CDR2 (germline): SNHLY, FYNNEI. V dropped 5 bases and J dropped 4; count of bases not matched to a gene: 0. This CDR3 is built from 12 residues. CDR3 in DNA: TGTGCCAGCAGTAGCGGGGCAGATACGCAGTATTTT. Translated, it gives CASSSGADTQYF.

This chain uses TRBV5-1 with TRBJ2-1; 8 bases line up with TRBD2. Germline trimming cut 8 bases from V and 2 bases from J; bases unmatched to any gene: 9. The V gene's germline CDR1 is SGHRS and CDR2 YFSETQ. This CDR3 spans 15 amino acids. The CDR3 DNA is TGCGCCAGTCGATCAAGCGGGGGACCCTACAATGAGCAGTTCTTC. As protein: CASRSSGGPYNEQFF.

This clone was counted once. This sequence joins TRBV19 and TRBJ1-2, with D possibly TRBD1 on 6 matching bases. The CDR3 length is 15 residues. Trimming shortened V by 4 bases and J by 5 bases, and 17 bases separated the two germline ends. Germline values: CDR1 LNHDA, CDR2 SQIVND (reference sequence). CDR3 residues: CASSKYQGRGYGYTF. In DNA, the CDR3 is TGTGCCAGTAGTAAATACCAGGGGAGGGGATATGGCTACACCTTC.

This clone was seen once. The J gene is TRBJ1-2, the V gene TRBV5-4; no firm D call. CDR3 length equals 14 residues. Deletions cut 0 bases from V and 1 base from J, with 7 bases between. CDR1 is SGHNT and CDR2 is YYREEE in the germline V gene (reference sequence). CDR3 DNA sequence: TGTGCCAGCAGCTTGGGTCCCCTTAACTATGGCTACACCTTC. Protein product: CASSLGPLNYGYTF.